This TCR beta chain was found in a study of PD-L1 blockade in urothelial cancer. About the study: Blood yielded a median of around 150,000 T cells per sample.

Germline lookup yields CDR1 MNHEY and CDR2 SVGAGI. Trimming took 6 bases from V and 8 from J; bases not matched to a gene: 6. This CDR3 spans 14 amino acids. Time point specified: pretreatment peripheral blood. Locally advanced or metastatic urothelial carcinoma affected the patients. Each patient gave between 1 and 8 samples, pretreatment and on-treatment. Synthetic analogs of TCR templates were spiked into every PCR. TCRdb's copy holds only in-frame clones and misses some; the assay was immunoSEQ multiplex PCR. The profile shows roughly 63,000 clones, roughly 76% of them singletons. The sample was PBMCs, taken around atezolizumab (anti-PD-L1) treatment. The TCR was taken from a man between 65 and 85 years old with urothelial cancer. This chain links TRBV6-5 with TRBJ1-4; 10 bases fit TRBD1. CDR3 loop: CASRPDRGREKLFF. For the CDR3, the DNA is TGTGCCAGCAGACCGGACAGGGGGAGGGAAAAACTGTTTTTT.